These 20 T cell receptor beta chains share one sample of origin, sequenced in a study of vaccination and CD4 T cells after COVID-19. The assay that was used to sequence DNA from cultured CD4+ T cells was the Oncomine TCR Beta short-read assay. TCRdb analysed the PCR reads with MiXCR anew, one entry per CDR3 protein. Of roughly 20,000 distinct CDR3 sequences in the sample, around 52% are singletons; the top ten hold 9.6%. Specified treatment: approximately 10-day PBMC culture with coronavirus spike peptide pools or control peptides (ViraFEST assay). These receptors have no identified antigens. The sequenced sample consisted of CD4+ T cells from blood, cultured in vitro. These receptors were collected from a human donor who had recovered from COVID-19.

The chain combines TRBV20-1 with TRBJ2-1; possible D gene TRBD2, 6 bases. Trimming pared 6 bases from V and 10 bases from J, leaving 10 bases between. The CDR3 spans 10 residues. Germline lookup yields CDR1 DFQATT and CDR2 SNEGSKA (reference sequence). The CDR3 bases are TGCAGTGCCCTCGCGGGGGAGCAGTTCTTC. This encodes CSALAGEQFF.

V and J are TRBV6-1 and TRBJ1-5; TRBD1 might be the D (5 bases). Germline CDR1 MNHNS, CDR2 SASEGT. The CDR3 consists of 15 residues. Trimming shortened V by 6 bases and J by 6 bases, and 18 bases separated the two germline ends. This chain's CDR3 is CASRALRGYGQPQHF. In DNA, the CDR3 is TGTGCCAGCAGGGCGTTGAGGGGCTATGGTCAGCCCCAGCATTTT.

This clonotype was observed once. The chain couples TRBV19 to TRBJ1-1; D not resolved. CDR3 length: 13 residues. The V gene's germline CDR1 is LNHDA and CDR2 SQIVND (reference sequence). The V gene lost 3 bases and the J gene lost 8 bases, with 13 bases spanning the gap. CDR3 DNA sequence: TGTGCCAGTAGTATCGGCATAAGGAAAGAAGCTTTCTTT. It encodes CASSIGIRKEAFF.

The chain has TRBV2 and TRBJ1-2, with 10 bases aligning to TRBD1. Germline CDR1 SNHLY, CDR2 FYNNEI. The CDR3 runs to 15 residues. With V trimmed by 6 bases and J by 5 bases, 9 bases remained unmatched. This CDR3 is CASSQGQGERYGYTF. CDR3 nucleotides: TGTGCCAGCAGCCAAGGACAGGGGGAAAGGTATGGCTACACCTTC.

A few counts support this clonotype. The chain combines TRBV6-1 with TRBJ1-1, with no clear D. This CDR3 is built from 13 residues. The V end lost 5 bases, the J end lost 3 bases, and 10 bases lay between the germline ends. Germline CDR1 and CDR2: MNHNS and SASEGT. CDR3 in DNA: TGTGCCAGCAGTAGCCGCGGGTACACTGAAGCTTTCTTT. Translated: CASSSRGYTEAFF.

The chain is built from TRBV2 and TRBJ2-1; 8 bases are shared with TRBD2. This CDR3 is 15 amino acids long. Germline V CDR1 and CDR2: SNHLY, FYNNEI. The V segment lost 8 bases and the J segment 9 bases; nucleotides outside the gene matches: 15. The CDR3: CASGTIAGSGGEQFF. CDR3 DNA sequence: TGTGCCAGCGGAACTATAGCGGGGTCCGGGGGTGAGCAGTTCTTC.

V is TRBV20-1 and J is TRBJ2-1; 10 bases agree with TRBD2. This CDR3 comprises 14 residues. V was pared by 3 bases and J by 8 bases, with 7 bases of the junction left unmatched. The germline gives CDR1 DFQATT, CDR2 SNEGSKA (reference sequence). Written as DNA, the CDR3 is TGCAGTGCTAGTCCAGCGGGGGGGCGGGATGAGCAGTTCTTC. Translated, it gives CSASPAGGRDEQFF.

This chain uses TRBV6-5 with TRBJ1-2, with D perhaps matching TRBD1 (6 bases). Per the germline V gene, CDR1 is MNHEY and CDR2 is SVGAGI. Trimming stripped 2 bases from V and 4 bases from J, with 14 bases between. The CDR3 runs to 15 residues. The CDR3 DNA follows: TGTGCCAGCAGTTACCGCCCCACAGGGTCCTATGGCTACACCTTC. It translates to CASSYRPTGSYGYTF.

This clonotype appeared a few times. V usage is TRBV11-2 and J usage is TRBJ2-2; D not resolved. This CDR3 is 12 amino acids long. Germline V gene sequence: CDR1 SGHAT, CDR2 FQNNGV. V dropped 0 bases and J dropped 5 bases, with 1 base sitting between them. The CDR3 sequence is CASSLETGELFF. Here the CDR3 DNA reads TGTGCCAGCAGCTTAGAAACCGGGGAGCTGTTTTTT.

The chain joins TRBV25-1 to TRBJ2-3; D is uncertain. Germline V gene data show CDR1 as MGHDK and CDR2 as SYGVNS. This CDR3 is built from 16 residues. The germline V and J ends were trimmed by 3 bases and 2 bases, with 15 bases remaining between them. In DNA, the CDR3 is TGTGCCAGCAGTGACCCGAGACGAAGGGTCACAGATACGCAGTATTTT. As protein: CASSDPRRRVTDTQYF.

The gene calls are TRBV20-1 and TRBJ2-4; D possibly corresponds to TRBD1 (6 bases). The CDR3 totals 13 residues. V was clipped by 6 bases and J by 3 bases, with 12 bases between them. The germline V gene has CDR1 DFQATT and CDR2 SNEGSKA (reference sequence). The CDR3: CSAGAVGKNIQYF. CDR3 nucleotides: TGCAGTGCGGGGGCAGTGGGCAAAAACATTCAGTACTTC.

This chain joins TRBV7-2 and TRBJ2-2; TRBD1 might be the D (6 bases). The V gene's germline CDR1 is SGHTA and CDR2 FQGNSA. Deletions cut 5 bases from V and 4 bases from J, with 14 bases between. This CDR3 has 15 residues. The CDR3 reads CASSAARGFTGELFF. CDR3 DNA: TGTGCCAGCAGCGCCGCTAGGGGGTTCACCGGGGAGCTGTTTTTT. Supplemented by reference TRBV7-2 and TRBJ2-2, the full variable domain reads GAGVSQSPSNKVTEKGKDVELRCDPISGHTALYWYRQSLGQGLEFLIYFQGNSAPDKSGLPSDRFSAERTGGSVSTLTIQRTQQEDSAVYLCASSAARGFTGELFFGEGSRLTVL.

CDR3 amino acids: CASSAGTNSNQPQHF. The CDR3 coding sequence is TGTGCCAGTAGCGCCGGGACAAATAGCAATCAGCCCCAGCATTTT. V usage is TRBV19 and J usage is TRBJ1-5, with D perhaps matching TRBD1 (6 bases). Looked up from germline, CDR1 is LNHDA and CDR2 is SQIVND (reference sequence). The CDR3 loop spans 15 amino acids. V was clipped by 6 bases and J by 0 bases, with 12 bases between them.

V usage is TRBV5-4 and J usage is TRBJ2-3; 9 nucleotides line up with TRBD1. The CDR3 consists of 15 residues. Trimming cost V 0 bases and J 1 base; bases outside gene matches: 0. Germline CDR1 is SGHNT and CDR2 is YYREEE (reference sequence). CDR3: CASSLDRGRTDTQYF. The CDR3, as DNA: TGTGCCAGCAGCTTGGACAGGGGGCGCACAGATACGCAGTATTTT.

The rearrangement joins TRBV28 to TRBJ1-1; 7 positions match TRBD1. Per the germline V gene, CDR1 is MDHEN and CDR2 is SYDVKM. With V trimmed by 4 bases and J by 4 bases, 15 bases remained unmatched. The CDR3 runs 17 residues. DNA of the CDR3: TGTGCCAGCAGTTCCACCCCTCTAGGGGGCCGGAGCACTGAAGCTTTCTTT. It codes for CASSSTPLGGRSTEAFF.

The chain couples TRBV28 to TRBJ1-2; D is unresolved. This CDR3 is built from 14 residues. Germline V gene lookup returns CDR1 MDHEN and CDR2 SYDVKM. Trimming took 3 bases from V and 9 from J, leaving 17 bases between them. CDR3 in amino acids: CASSLNGLLFSYTF. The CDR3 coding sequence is TGTGCCAGCAGTTTGAACGGACTGCTATTTAGCTACACCTTC.

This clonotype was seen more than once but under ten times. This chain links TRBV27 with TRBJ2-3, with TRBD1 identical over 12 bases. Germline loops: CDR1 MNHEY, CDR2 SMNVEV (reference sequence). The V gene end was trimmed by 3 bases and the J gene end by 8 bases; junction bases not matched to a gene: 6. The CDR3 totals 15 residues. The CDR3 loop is CASSFDGTGGGTQYF. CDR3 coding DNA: TGTGCCAGCAGTTTTGACGGGACAGGGGGCGGTACGCAGTATTTT.

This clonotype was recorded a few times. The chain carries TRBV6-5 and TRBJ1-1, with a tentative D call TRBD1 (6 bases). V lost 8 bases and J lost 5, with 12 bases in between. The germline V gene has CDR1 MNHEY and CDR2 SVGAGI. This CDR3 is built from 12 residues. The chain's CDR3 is CASCSQGTEAFF. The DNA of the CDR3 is TGTGCCAGCTGTTCGCAGGGGACTGAAGCTTTCTTT.

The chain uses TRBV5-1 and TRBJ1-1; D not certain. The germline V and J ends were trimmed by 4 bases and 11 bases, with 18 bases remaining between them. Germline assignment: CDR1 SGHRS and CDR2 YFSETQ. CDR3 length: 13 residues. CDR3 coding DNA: TGCGCCAGCAGCACTGGGGAGCCCGAGGCCGCTTTCTTT. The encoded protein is CASSTGEPEAAFF.

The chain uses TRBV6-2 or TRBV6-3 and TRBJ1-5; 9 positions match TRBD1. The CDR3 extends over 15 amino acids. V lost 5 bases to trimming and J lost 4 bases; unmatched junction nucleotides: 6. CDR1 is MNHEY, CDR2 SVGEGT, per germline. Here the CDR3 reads CASSPGTGLNQPQHF. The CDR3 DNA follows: TGTGCCAGCAGTCCCGGGACAGGGCTAAATCAGCCCCAGCATTTT.